This is a list of T cell receptor beta chains from one sample in a study of cytomegalovirus exposure and HLA in healthy donors. The protocol was immunoSEQ multiplex PCR, while the TCRdb copy is restricted to in-frame clones and leaves out a portion. The sample lists some 110,000 clones, roughly three quarters seen once, with 4% to 5.5% in the top ten. Sequencing was carried out using PBMCs. These receptors were collected from a man aged 25-45 years in good health and CMV-seropositive. CDR3s include the opening cysteine and the closing phenylalanine or tryptophan. D genes are given only for firm matches. Only some rows state a clone size, as once, few, many or a class for expanded clones.

v_gene	d_gene	j_gene	abundance	CDR3aa	CDR3nt
TRBV29-1	NA	TRBJ1-2	NA	CSFDRVLNYGYTF	TGCAGCTTTGACCGGGTCCTCAACTATGGCTACACCTTC
TRBV27	NA	TRBJ1-5	NA	CASSLPSSPQHF	TGTGCCAGCAGTTTACCAAGCTCCCCCCAGCATTTT
TRBV4-1	NA	TRBJ1-2	few	CASSQVFRVRGYTF	TGCGCCAGCAGCCAAGTATTCAGGGTACGGGGCTACACCTTC
TRBV18	NA	TRBJ2-2	NA	CASSPQPTLTGELFF	TGTGCCAGCTCACCACAGCCCACCCTCACCGGGGAGCTGTTTTTT
TRBV4-3	TRBD1	TRBJ2-3	NA	CASSLTHRGWGDTQYF	TGCGCCAGCAGCCTTACGCACAGGGGATGGGGGGATACGCAGTATTTT
TRBV6-6	NA	TRBJ1-2	NA	CASSYPRGGWEGYTF	TGTGCCAGCAGTTACCCGCGGGGGGGTTGGGAAGGCTACACCTTC
TRBV28	TRBD1	TRBJ1-2	NA	CASSLSDRGGYTF	TGTGCCAGCAGTTTATCGGACAGGGGTGGCTACACCTTC
TRBV18	NA	TRBJ1-1	NA	CASSPIYALNTEAFF	TGTGCCAGCTCACCTATTTATGCGCTGAACACTGAAGCTTTCTTT
TRBV5-1	NA	TRBJ1-1	many	CASSLETGDEAFF	TGCGCCAGCAGCTTGGAGACAGGTGATGAAGCTTTCTTT
TRBV19	TRBD2	TRBJ2-3	NA	CASSWAGDSTDTQYF	TGTGCCAGTAGTTGGGCGGGGGATTCCACAGATACGCAGTATTTT
TRBV5-1	NA	TRBJ2-7	NA	CASSLVPGPSSYEQYF	TGCGCCAGCAGCTTGGTTCCGGGTCCGAGCTCCTACGAGCAGTACTTC
TRBV2	NA	TRBJ2-3	NA	CASSPQVGDTQYF	TGTGCCAGCAGTCCCCAGGTCGGAGATACGCAGTATTTT
TRBV30	NA	TRBJ1-4	NA	CAWSVLGSKLFF	TGTGCCTGGAGTGTACTTGGGAGCAAACTGTTTTTT
TRBV7-2	TRBD1	TRBJ1-1	NA	CASSSLTGRTEAFF	TGTGCCAGCAGCTCGTTGACAGGGAGAACTGAAGCTTTCTTT
TRBV2	NA	TRBJ2-2	NA	CASSDWASGELFF	TGTGCCAGCAGTGACTGGGCGTCCGGGGAGCTGTTTTTT
TRBV6-6	NA	TRBJ1-4	NA	CASSYSYQAGEKLFF	TGTGCCAGCAGTTACTCGTATCAGGCGGGGGAAAAACTGTTTTTT
TRBV7-3	TRBD1	TRBJ1-6	NA	CASSLGQELGSPLHF	TGTGCCAGCAGCTTAGGACAGGAATTGGGTTCACCCCTCCACTTT
TRBV27	NA	TRBJ2-7	NA	CASSHRGGKFYEQYF	TGTGCCAGCAGTCATAGGGGGGGGAAATTCTACGAGCAGTACTTC
TRBV6-5	TRBD2	TRBJ2-5	NA	CASSRTSGEWADQYF	TGTGCCAGCAGTCGGACTAGCGGGGAATGGGCGGACCAGTACTTC
TRBV4-1	TRBD2	TRBJ2-7	few	CASSQGLAGGTPYEQYF	TGCGCCAGCAGCCAAGGTCTGGCGGGAGGGACCCCCTACGAGCAGTACTTC
TRBV7-8	TRBD1	TRBJ1-1	few	CASSLVGAGGDWTEAFF	TGTGCCAGCAGCTTAGTCGGCGCAGGGGGCGATTGGACTGAAGCTTTCTTT
TRBV5-1	TRBD1	TRBJ1-3	NA	CASRTGTGNTIYF	TGCGCCAGCCGGACAGGGACTGGAAACACCATATATTTT
TRBV11-2	NA	TRBJ1-1	NA	CASSTRGQKNTEAFF	TGTGCCAGCAGCACCCGAGGACAGAAGAACACTGAAGCTTTCTTT
TRBV2	NA	TRBJ1-5	NA	CASSELASSNQPQHF	TGTGCCAGCAGTGAATTGGCCTCTAGCAATCAGCCCCAGCATTTT
TRBV7-9	NA	TRBJ2-7	NA	CASSSPDSDNYEQYF	TGTGCCAGCAGCTCGCCCGACTCGGATAACTACGAGCAGTACTTC
TRBV29-1	NA	TRBJ2-7	NA	CSVFGGLSYEQYF	TGCAGCGTTTTCGGGGGGCTGTCCTACGAGCAGTACTTC
TRBV6-5	NA	TRBJ1-1	NA	CASSYLRDTEAFF	TGTGCCAGCAGTTACCTCCGTGACACTGAAGCTTTCTTT
TRBV19	NA	TRBJ2-6	NA	CASSLNTAGANVLTF	TGTGCCAGTAGCTTAAATACTGCTGGGGCCAACGTCCTGACTTTC
TRBV7-9	NA	TRBJ2-4	once	CASSSTRAAGKNSQYF	TGTGCCAGCAGCTCCACGCGGGCTGCCGGGAAAAACAGTCAGTACTTC
TRBV2	NA	TRBJ1-6	NA	CASKGDLNSPLHF	TGTGCCAGCAAAGGGGATTTAAATTCACCCCTCCACTTT
TRBV27	NA	TRBJ2-3	NA	CASRWIARDTQYF	TGTGCCAGCAGGTGGATAGCGCGAGATACGCAGTATTTT
TRBV7-7	NA	TRBJ2-5	NA	CASSLGLQETQYF	TGTGCTAGCAGCTTGGGACTCCAAGAGACCCAGTACTTC
TRBV7-9	NA	TRBJ2-1	NA	CASSYPPYRQQFF	TGTGCCAGCAGCTACCCCCCCTATCGTCAGCAGTTCTTC
TRBV27	NA	TRBJ1-1	NA	CASLPRAALNTEAFF	TGTGCCAGCCTCCCGAGGGCAGCTTTGAACACTGAAGCTTTCTTT
TRBV5-1	TRBD1	TRBJ2-2	NA	CASRFQGASTGELFF	TGCGCCAGCAGGTTTCAGGGGGCGAGCACCGGGGAGCTGTTTTTT
TRBV29-1	TRBD1	TRBJ1-2	NA	CSDIKLPGQGSWGYTF	TGCAGCGACATCAAACTGCCGGGACAGGGGTCGTGGGGCTACACCTTC
TRBV7-6	NA	TRBJ1-5	NA	CASSLLPGPNQPQHF	TGTGCCAGCAGCTTACTACCAGGCCCAAATCAGCCCCAGCATTTT
TRBV11-3	TRBD1	TRBJ2-3	NA	CASSFTGGRDTQYF	TGTGCCAGCAGCTTCACAGGGGGCCGGGATACGCAGTATTTT